These 14 T cell receptor beta chains share one sample of origin, sequenced in a study of blood T cell repertoires in COVID-19. TCRdb keeps only in-frame clones here, not all; method: immunoSEQ multiplex PCR. The data contain some 530,000 clones, less than 90% of them singletons. The sequencing sample was made of PBMCs or T cells enriched from blood (not recorded which). All receptors derive from a woman aged 55-70 years who had recovered from COVID-19.

The chain is built from TRBV6-5 and TRBJ1-2; perhaps TRBD1 as D (6 bases). The CDR3 loop spans 15 amino acids. CDR1 MNHEY and CDR2 SVGAGI come from the germline V gene. The germline V and J ends were trimmed by 8 bases and 7 bases, with 23 bases remaining between them. CDR3 DNA: TGTGCCAGCGAAACGGCATGGGGGCCCTATGTTGGCTACACCTTC. It encodes CASETAWGPYVGYTF.

There are a few counts of this clone. The J gene is TRBJ1-1, the V gene TRBV27; possibly TRBD1 for D (5 bases). The V gene lost 8 bases and the J gene lost 5 bases, with 12 bases spanning the gap. The CDR3 has 12 amino acids. In germline, CDR1 is MNHEY, CDR2 SMNVEV (reference sequence). The CDR3 DNA follows: TGTGCCAGCGGGAGGGGTTTAACTGAAGCTTTCTTT. It translates to CASGRGLTEAFF.

V is TRBV5-1 and J is TRBJ2-7; 9 positions match TRBD1. Germline-derived CDR1 and CDR2 are SGHRS and YFSETQ. With V trimmed by 0 bases and J by 7 bases, 5 bases remained unmatched. The CDR3 runs to 14 residues. CDR3 sequence reads: CASSLGTGVGEQYF. In DNA, the CDR3 is TGCGCCAGCAGCTTGGGGACAGGGGTGGGGGAGCAGTACTTC.

This rearrangement joins TRBV6-5 to TRBJ1-1; TRBD1 aligns across 9 bases. CDR3 length equals 15 residues. Germline loops: CDR1 MNHEY, CDR2 SVGAGI. The V segment lost 0 bases and the J segment 4 bases; nucleotides outside the gene matches: 3. CDR3 coding DNA: TGTGCCAGCAGTTACTCCGGACAGGGGACCACTGAAGCTTTCTTT. Amino acids: CASSYSGQGTTEAFF.

The J gene is TRBJ2-1, the V gene TRBV2; a weak D match, TRBD2 (5 bases). Trimming shortened V by 3 bases and J by 2 bases, and 11 bases separated the two germline ends. Germline CDR1 and CDR2: SNHLY and FYNNEI. The CDR3 is 15 residues long. Here the CDR3 DNA reads TGTGCCAGCAGTGAGGCGGGCAGCCCCTACAATGAGCAGTTCTTC. Protein product: CASSEAGSPYNEQFF.

This chain joins TRBV5-1 and TRBJ1-4; 7 positions agree with TRBD1. CDR1 SGHRS and CDR2 YFSETQ come from the germline V gene. The CDR3 is made up of 15 amino acids. Unmatched junction bases numbered 8, after V lost 5 bases and J lost 4 bases. For the CDR3, the DNA is TGCGCCAGCAGGGGTGAGGGGGCGGTTAATGAAAAACTGTTTTTT. Encoded protein: CASRGEGAVNEKLFF.

The chain recombines TRBV2 with TRBJ1-5; D is perhaps TRBD1 (5 bases). The germline V gene encodes CDR1 SNHLY and CDR2 FYNNEI. Trimming removed 7 bases at V and 0 bases at J, with 13 bases between. This CDR3 has 15 residues. The CDR3 here is CASTAGGDSNQPQHF. The CDR3 DNA is TGTGCCAGCACCGCTGGGGGGGATAGCAATCAGCCCCAGCATTTT. The full variable domain, in which reference TRBV2 and TRBJ1-5 provide the parts outside the CDR3, is EPEVTQTPSHQVTQMGQEVILRCVPISNHLYFYWYRQILGQKVEFLVSFYNNEISEKSEIFDDQFSVERPDGSNFTLKIRSTKLEDSAMYFCASTAGGDSNQPQHFGDGTRLSIL.

This chain links TRBV19 with TRBJ1-6; D remains unclear. This CDR3 contains 14 residues. CDR1 is LNHDA, CDR2 SQIVND, per germline (reference sequence). V was shortened by 8 bases and J by 4 bases, with 12 bases between the two germline ends. CDR3 amino acids: CASEPGTYNSPLHF. CDR3 DNA sequence: TGTGCCAGTGAGCCGGGAACGTATAATTCACCCCTCCACTTT.

The chain has TRBV11-2 and TRBJ1-1, with D unresolved. The CDR3 extends over 14 amino acids. V was pared by 3 bases and J by 4 bases, with 12 bases between. Germline V lookup: CDR1 SGHAT, CDR2 FQNNGV. The CDR3 loop reads CASSFAGMSTEAFF. The CDR3 DNA reads TGTGCCAGCAGCTTCGCAGGAATGAGCACTGAAGCTTTCTTT.

As for this clone: This specimen includes other DNA sequences encoding the same CDR3. The chain joins TRBV9 to TRBJ2-7, with TRBD1 matching over 8 bases. Germline trimming cut 2 bases from V and 2 bases from J; bases unmatched to any gene: 6. Germline V gene data show CDR1 as SGDLS and CDR2 as YYNGEE. The length of the CDR3 is 15 residues. The CDR3 coding sequence is TGTGCCAGCAGCGTTGCCGGGACAGGCCCCTACGAGCAGTACTTC. Protein: CASSVAGTGPYEQYF.

The chain carries TRBV24-1 and TRBJ2-1; D not resolved. Trimming removed 1 base at V and 10 bases at J, with 7 bases between. The germline V gene has CDR1 KGHDR and CDR2 SFDVKD. This CDR3 spans 12 amino acids. In nucleotides, the CDR3 is TGTGCCACCAGTGATTTCAAGAGGGAGCAGTTCTTC. Its protein product is CATSDFKREQFF.

The rearrangement links TRBV9 to TRBJ2-1, with TRBD2 identical over 7 bases. Germline V gene lookup returns CDR1 SGDLS and CDR2 YYNGEE. V gave up 4 bases and J gave up 9 bases; unmatched junction bases: 16. The CDR3 has 16 amino acids. The CDR3 loop is CASSTLAGTTLGEQFF. CDR3 in DNA: TGTGCCAGCAGCACCCTCGCCGGGACTACCTTAGGTGAGCAGTTCTTC.

The J gene is TRBJ1-1, the V gene TRBV7-2; D perhaps matches TRBD1 (6 bases). Per the germline V gene, CDR1 is SGHTA and CDR2 is FQGNSA. This CDR3 contains 14 residues. V was cut by 2 bases and J by 6 bases, with 13 bases left in between. This chain's CDR3 is CASSLKGVAAEAFF. CDR3 nucleotides: TGTGCCAGCAGCTTAAAGGGGGTGGCGGCTGAAGCTTTCTTT.

The CDR3 loop reads CASSWGGFTEAFF. In nucleotides, the CDR3 is TGTGCCAGCAGCTGGGGGGGATTCACTGAAGCTTTCTTT. The chain has TRBV7-9 and TRBJ1-1; the D gene is possibly TRBD1 (5 bases). CDR3 length: 13 residues. Germline assignment: CDR1 SEHNR and CDR2 FQNEAQ (reference sequence). Trimming took off 4 bases at V and 4 bases at J, with 10 bases between the two ends.